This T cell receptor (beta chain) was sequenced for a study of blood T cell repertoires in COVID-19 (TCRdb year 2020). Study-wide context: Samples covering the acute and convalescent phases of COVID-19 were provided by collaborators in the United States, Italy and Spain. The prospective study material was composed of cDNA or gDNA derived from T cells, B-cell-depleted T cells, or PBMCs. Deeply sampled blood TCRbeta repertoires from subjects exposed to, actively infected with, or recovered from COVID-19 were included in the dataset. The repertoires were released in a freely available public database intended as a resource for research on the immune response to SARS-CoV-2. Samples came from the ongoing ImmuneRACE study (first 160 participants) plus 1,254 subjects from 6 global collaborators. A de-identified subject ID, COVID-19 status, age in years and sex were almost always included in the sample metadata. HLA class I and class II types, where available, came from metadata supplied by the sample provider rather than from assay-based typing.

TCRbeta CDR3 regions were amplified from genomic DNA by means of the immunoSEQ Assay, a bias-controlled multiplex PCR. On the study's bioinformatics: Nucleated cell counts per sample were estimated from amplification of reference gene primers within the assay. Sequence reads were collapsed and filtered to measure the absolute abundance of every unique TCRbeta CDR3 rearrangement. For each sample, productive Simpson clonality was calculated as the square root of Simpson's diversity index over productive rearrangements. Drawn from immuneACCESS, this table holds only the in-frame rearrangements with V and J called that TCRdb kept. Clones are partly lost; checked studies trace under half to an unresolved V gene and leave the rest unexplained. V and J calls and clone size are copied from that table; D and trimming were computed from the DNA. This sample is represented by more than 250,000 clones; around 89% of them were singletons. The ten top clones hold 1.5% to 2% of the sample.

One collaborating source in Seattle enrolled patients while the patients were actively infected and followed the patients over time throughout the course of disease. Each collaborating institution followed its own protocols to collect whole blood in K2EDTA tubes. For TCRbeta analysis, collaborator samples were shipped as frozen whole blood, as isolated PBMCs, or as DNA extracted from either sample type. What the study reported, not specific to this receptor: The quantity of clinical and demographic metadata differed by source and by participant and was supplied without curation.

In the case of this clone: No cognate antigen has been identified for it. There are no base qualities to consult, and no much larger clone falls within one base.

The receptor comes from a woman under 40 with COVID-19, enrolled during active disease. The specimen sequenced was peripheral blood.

Read as DNA, the sequence is TGTGCCAGTAGCATAATGCCTGGCAACACCGGGGAGCTGTTTTTT. Its product reads: CASSIMPGNTGELFF. The V and J segments used are TRBV19 and TRBJ2-2, with no reliable assignment of the D segment. CDR1 and CDR2 (LNHDA, SQIVND) derive from the germline V gene (reference sequence). The CDR3 covers 15 residues, taking in both the cysteine and the phenylalanine. CDR3 DNA only is kept here, 45 bases in frame from base 1. Relative to germline, V is 6 bases shorter and J is 2 bases shorter, with 13 bases between their ends.